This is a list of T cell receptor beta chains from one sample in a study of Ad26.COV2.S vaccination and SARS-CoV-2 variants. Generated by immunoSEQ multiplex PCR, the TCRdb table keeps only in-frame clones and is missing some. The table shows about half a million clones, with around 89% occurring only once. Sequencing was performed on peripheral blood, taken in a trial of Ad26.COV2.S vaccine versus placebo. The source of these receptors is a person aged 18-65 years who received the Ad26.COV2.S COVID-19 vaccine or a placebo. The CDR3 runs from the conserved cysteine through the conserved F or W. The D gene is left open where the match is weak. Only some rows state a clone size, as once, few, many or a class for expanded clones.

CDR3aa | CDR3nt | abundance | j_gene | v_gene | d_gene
CASSLAPGKETQYF | TGTGCCAGCAGCTTAGCCCCAGGCAAAGAGACCCAGTACTTC | . | TRBJ2-5 | TRBV7-3 | .
CASTILGYTIYF | TGTGCCAGCACGATTTTGGGGTACACCATATATTTT | once | TRBJ1-3 | TRBV6-5 | .
CASSLSRDGAYNEQFF | TGTGCCAGCAGCCTGAGCCGGGACGGAGCCTACAATGAGCAGTTCTTC | . | TRBJ2-1 | TRBV11-2 | .
CATSRGDRKPREAFF | TGTGCCACCAGCAGGGGAGACAGGAAACCCCGTGAAGCTTTCTTT | . | TRBJ1-1 | TRBV15 | .
CASSFQGRSYNSPLHF | TGTGCCAGCTCGTTCCAGGGGAGGTCCTATAATTCACCCCTCCACTTT | . | TRBJ1-6 | TRBV18 | .
CASSLGQGTTNEKLFF | TGTGCCAGCAGTTTGGGACAGGGAACAACTAATGAAAAACTGTTTTTT | once | TRBJ1-4 | TRBV27 | TRBD1
CASTTSGYGYTF | TGTGCCAGTACCACGAGTGGGTATGGCTACACCTTC | . | TRBJ1-2 | TRBV19 | .
CASRDLTDSNQPQHF | TGTGCCAGCAGGGACCTAACAGATAGCAATCAGCCCCAGCATTTT | . | TRBJ1-5 | TRBV2 | .
CACQILAVPYEQYF | TGTGCCTGTCAAATACTAGCGGTCCCCTACGAGCAGTACTTC | . | TRBJ2-7 | TRBV30 | TRBD2
CASGEVQTEAFF | TGTGCCAGCGGGGAGGTCCAAACTGAAGCTTTCTTT | . | TRBJ1-1 | TRBV12-3/TRBV12-4 | .
CASSQVTRGSYNEQFF | TGCGCCAGCAGCCAAGTGACTCGCGGGAGCTACAATGAGCAGTTCTTC | . | TRBJ2-1 | TRBV4-1 | TRBD2
CASSETLPDTQYF | TGTGCCAGCAGTGAAACCCTCCCGGATACGCAGTATTTT | . | TRBJ2-3 | TRBV25-1 | .
CASSPDRVWTEAFF | TGTGCCAGCAGTCCGGACAGGGTATGGACTGAAGCTTTCTTT | . | TRBJ1-1 | TRBV6-2/TRBV6-3 | TRBD1
CASSQVSTWGHNEQFF | TGTGCCAGCAGCCAAGTCTCGACCTGGGGTCACAATGAGCAGTTCTTC | . | TRBJ2-1 | TRBV4-2 | .
CAWSSLAGQVAIQYF | TGTGCCTGGAGTTCGTTAGCGGGACAAGTAGCCATTCAGTACTTC | . | TRBJ2-4 | TRBV30 | TRBD2
CASSLQPISGNTIYF | TGTGCCAGCAGCTTACAACCGATCTCTGGAAACACCATATATTTT | . | TRBJ1-3 | TRBV7-8 | .
CASSQASPGLADTQYF | TGCGCCAGCAGCCAAGCATCCCCGGGCCTGGCAGATACGCAGTATTTT | . | TRBJ2-3 | TRBV4-1 | .
CASRRTGGHEQYF | TGTGCCAGCCGCAGGACAGGGGGGCACGAGCAGTACTTC | once | TRBJ2-7 | TRBV19 | TRBD1
CASSGSEQYF | TGTGCCAGCAGTGGGAGTGAGCAGTACTTC | . | TRBJ2-7 | TRBV2 | .
CIGEGFIDEQFF | TGCATAGGGGAGGGATTCATAGATGAGCAGTTCTTC | . | TRBJ2-1 | TRBV9 | TRBD2
CASRKGTGPADTQYF | TGTGCCAGCCGCAAAGGGACAGGGCCAGCAGATACGCAGTATTTT | . | TRBJ2-3 | TRBV7-6 | TRBD1
CSARDAYEAFF | TGCAGTGCTAGAGATGCCTATGAAGCTTTCTTT | . | TRBJ1-1 | TRBV20-1 | .
CASSVGGGRETQYF | TGTGCCAGCAGCGTAGGAGGGGGCCGGGAGACCCAGTACTTC | . | TRBJ2-5 | TRBV9 | TRBD1
CASSLFRDYNEQFF | TGTGCCAGCAGTTTGTTTAGGGACTACAATGAGCAGTTCTTC | . | TRBJ2-1 | TRBV28 | .
CASSFERGSSYEQYF | TGTGCCAGCAGCTTCGAACGGGGGAGCTCCTACGAGCAGTACTTC | . | TRBJ2-7 | TRBV11-1 | .
CASSFQGATFEQYF | TGTGCCAGCAGTTTTCAGGGGGCGACCTTCGAGCAGTACTTC | . | TRBJ2-7 | TRBV27 | TRBD1
CASSYWRYSNQPQHF | TGTGCCAGCAGTTATTGGAGATATAGCAATCAGCCCCAGCATTTT | . | TRBJ1-5 | TRBV6-2/TRBV6-3 | .
CASSQVEGNTIYF | TGTGCCAGCAGCCAAGTGGAGGGAAACACCATATATTTT | once | TRBJ1-3 | TRBV4-2 | .
CASSIDPAGEQYF | TGTGCCAGTAGTATAGATCCAGCTGGCGAGCAGTACTTC | . | TRBJ2-7 | TRBV19 | .
CATSRGGASGRNEQYF | TGTGCCACCAGCAGAGGCGGTGCTAGCGGGAGGAACGAGCAGTACTTC | . | TRBJ2-7 | TRBV15 | TRBD2
CATSREGFFGRLNTEAFF | TGTGCCACCAGCAGAGAAGGTTTTTTTGGGCGTTTGAACACTGAAGCTTTCTTT | . | TRBJ1-1 | TRBV15 | .
CASRPQQGAVIDTQYF | TGTGCCAGCAGGCCACAACAGGGGGCAGTTATAGATACGCAGTATTTT | . | TRBJ2-3 | TRBV7-9 | TRBD1
CAIGAGDTDTQYF | TGTGCCATCGGTGCGGGAGACACAGATACGCAGTATTTT | . | TRBJ2-3 | TRBV10-3 | TRBD2
CASSQVAGGYNEQFF | TGCGCCAGCAGCCAAGTTGCGGGGGGGTACAATGAGCAGTTCTTC | . | TRBJ2-1 | TRBV4-3 | TRBD2
CASSQGHRIYNEQFF | TGTGCCAGTAGCCAGGGACACAGGATTTACAATGAGCAGTTCTTC | . | TRBJ2-1 | TRBV19 | .